This TCR beta chain was documented in a study of T-cell memory formation after mild COVID-19. The study's findings and limits: Researchers report contracting CD4+ clones mostly in CM and EM, with CD8+ clones in EMRA.

This clonotype occurred a few times. The antigen is unknown. V was pared by 2 bases and J by 1 base, with 5 bases between. This CDR3 contains 13 residues. CDR1 is SEHNR and CDR2 is FQNEAQ in the germline V gene (reference sequence). TCRdb re-called the 5' RACE reads through MiXCR, storing one row per CDR3 protein. Of around 500,000 distinct CDR3 sequences listed, 18% were seen once; the top ten hold 9% to 15%. This chain uses TRBV7-9 with TRBJ1-1; no firm D call. The sequence derives from an adult woman who had mild COVID-19 (a few samples of this study predate the infection). Cell type and time point are not known. The source material was PBMCs or a T cell subset sorted from them (not recorded which). CDR3 nucleotides: TGTGCCAGCAGCTTATTGCAGAACACTGAAGCTTTCTTT. This sequence encodes CASSLLQNTEAFF.